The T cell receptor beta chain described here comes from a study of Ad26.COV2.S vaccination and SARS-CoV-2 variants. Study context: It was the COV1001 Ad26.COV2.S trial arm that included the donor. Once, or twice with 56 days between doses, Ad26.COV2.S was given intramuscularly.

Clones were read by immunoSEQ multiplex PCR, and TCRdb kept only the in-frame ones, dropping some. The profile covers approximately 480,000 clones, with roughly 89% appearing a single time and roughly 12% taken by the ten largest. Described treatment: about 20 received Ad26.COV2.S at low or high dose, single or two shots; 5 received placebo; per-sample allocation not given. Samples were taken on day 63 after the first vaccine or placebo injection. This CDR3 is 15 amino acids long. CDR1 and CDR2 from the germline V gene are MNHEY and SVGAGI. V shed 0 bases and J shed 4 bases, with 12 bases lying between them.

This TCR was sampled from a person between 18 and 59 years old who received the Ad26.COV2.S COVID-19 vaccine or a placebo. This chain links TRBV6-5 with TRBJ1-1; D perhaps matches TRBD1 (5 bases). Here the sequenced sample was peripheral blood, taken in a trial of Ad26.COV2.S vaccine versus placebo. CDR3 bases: TGTGCCAGCAGTTACTCGAGAAGGGGCGGCACTGAAGCTTTCTTT. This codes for CASSYSRRGGTEAFF.